This is a list of T cell receptor beta chains from one sample in a study of cytomegalovirus exposure and HLA in healthy donors. The table came from immunoSEQ multiplex PCR; TCRdb's copy has only in-frame clones and leaves some out. The sample records approximately 120,000 clones, about 80% being singletons. Sample: PBMCs. These receptors all come from a woman between 45 and 65 years old in good health and CMV-seropositive. Each CDR3 is given with its conserved first and last residue. The D gene is left open where the match is weak. Rows give clone size only sometimes, using once, few, many, or a class for an expanded clone.

CDR3aa: CASSRQGATNEKLFF
CDR3nt: TGCGCCAGCAGCCGCCAGGGGGCAACTAATGAAAAACTGTTTTTT
abundance: NA
v_gene: TRBV4-3
j_gene: TRBJ1-4
d_gene: TRBD1

CDR3aa: CASSHSSGLGSYEQYF
CDR3nt: TGCGCCAGCAGCCATTCCTCAGGCCTTGGGTCCTACGAGCAGTACTTC
abundance: NA
v_gene: TRBV4-3
j_gene: TRBJ2-7
d_gene: NA

CDR3aa: CASSPANLARTPNTQYF
CDR3nt: TGTGCCAGCAGCCCCGCCAATCTAGCGCGCACCCCCAATACGCAGTATTTT
abundance: NA
v_gene: TRBV13
j_gene: TRBJ2-3
d_gene: NA

CDR3aa: CATSGRGGAETQYF
CDR3nt: TGTGCCACCAGCGGCCGCGGGGGGGCGGAGACCCAGTACTTC
abundance: NA
v_gene: TRBV15
j_gene: TRBJ2-5
d_gene: TRBD2

CDR3aa: CASSRGPAGETDTQYF
CDR3nt: TGCGCCAGCAGTCGAGGCCCAGCGGGAGAGACAGATACGCAGTATTTT
abundance: few
v_gene: TRBV23-1
j_gene: TRBJ2-3
d_gene: TRBD2

CDR3aa: CASSPPGTSGRAGETQYF
CDR3nt: TGTGCCAGCTCACCACCCGGGACTAGCGGGAGGGCCGGAGAGACCCAGTACTTC
abundance: NA
v_gene: TRBV18
j_gene: TRBJ2-5
d_gene: TRBD2

CDR3aa: CASRKGSPGQDEAFF
CDR3nt: TGTGCCAGCAGAAAAGGGTCACCGGGACAGGATGAAGCTTTCTTT
abundance: NA
v_gene: TRBV4-2
j_gene: TRBJ1-1
d_gene: TRBD1

CDR3aa: CASSPGGRGRAYEQYF
CDR3nt: TGTGCCAGCAGCCCGGGGGGGCGGGGGAGGGCCTACGAGCAGTACTTC
abundance: NA
v_gene: TRBV7-2
j_gene: TRBJ2-7
d_gene: TRBD2

CDR3aa: CASSYPTSGSYEQYF
CDR3nt: TGTGCCAGCAGCTACCCCACTAGCGGCTCCTACGAGCAGTACTTC
abundance: NA
v_gene: TRBV13
j_gene: TRBJ2-7
d_gene: TRBD2

CDR3aa: CSASPGRETQYF
CDR3nt: TGCAGCGCCTCCCCGGGTCGGGAGACCCAGTACTTC
abundance: NA
v_gene: TRBV29-1
j_gene: TRBJ2-5
d_gene: NA

CDR3aa: CASSPSPYRVPNQPQHF
CDR3nt: TGTGCCAGCAGCCCTAGCCCCTATAGGGTCCCTAATCAGCCCCAGCATTTT
abundance: NA
v_gene: TRBV7-2
j_gene: TRBJ1-5
d_gene: NA

CDR3aa: CASSEGLGPYEQYF
CDR3nt: TGTGCCAGCAGCGAGGGGCTAGGGCCGTACGAGCAGTACTTC
abundance: NA
v_gene: TRBV9
j_gene: TRBJ2-7
d_gene: NA

CDR3aa: CASSLLQLPTDTQYF
CDR3nt: TGTGCCAGCAGCTTATTACAGCTTCCCACAGATACGCAGTATTTT
abundance: NA
v_gene: TRBV7-9
j_gene: TRBJ2-3
d_gene: NA

CDR3aa: CASSRLLKTGTNEKLFF
CDR3nt: TGTGCCAGCAGTAGACTATTAAAGACAGGGACTAATGAAAAACTGTTTTTT
abundance: medium-sized
v_gene: TRBV27
j_gene: TRBJ1-4
d_gene: TRBD1

CDR3aa: CASSRSRTDGELFF
CDR3nt: TGCGCCAGCAGCCGCTCGCGGACTGATGGGGAGCTGTTTTTT
abundance: NA
v_gene: TRBV4-1
j_gene: TRBJ2-2
d_gene: NA

CDR3aa: CASSQPGQGVEKLFF
CDR3nt: TGTGCCAGCAGCCAACCGGGACAGGGCGTTGAAAAACTGTTTTTT
abundance: NA
v_gene: TRBV7-6
j_gene: TRBJ1-4
d_gene: TRBD1

CDR3aa: CASSEQSSSTDTQYF
CDR3nt: TGTGCCAGCAGTGAACAGTCTTCTAGCACAGATACGCAGTATTTT
abundance: NA
v_gene: TRBV2
j_gene: TRBJ2-3
d_gene: NA

CDR3aa: CASSPGGGGGQLFF
CDR3nt: TGTGCCAGCAGCCCCGGGGGGGGTGGGGGCCAACTGTTTTTT
abundance: NA
v_gene: TRBV9
j_gene: TRBJ1-4
d_gene: NA

CDR3aa: CASSYWGGISEAFF
CDR3nt: TGTGCCAGCAGTTACTGGGGGGGGATCTCTGAAGCTTTCTTT
abundance: NA
v_gene: TRBV6-5
j_gene: TRBJ1-1
d_gene: NA

CDR3aa: CASSQTSYNEQFF
CDR3nt: TGTGCCAGCAGCCAAACATCCTACAATGAGCAGTTCTTC
abundance: NA
v_gene: TRBV5-5
j_gene: TRBJ2-1
d_gene: NA

CDR3aa: CASGLVRQGRETQYF
CDR3nt: TGTGCTAGTGGTTTGGTAAGACAGGGAAGAGAGACCCAGTACTTC
abundance: few
v_gene: TRBV12-5
j_gene: TRBJ2-5
d_gene: TRBD1

CDR3aa: CASSQDRLAGDTQYF
CDR3nt: TGTGCCAGCAGCCAAGATCGACTAGCAGGAGATACGCAGTATTTT
abundance: NA
v_gene: TRBV4-2
j_gene: TRBJ2-3
d_gene: TRBD2

CDR3aa: CASRSLQGAYTEAFF
CDR3nt: TGTGCCAGCAGGTCATTACAGGGGGCTTACACTGAAGCTTTCTTT
abundance: NA
v_gene: TRBV7-8
j_gene: TRBJ1-1
d_gene: TRBD1

CDR3aa: CASSGGTSYEQYF
CDR3nt: TGTGCCAGCAGCGGAGGGACATCCTACGAGCAGTACTTC
abundance: once
v_gene: TRBV9
j_gene: TRBJ2-7
d_gene: NA

CDR3aa: CASSYSSGGGQETQYF
CDR3nt: TGTGCCAGCAGTTACTCTAGCGGGGGAGGACAAGAGACCCAGTACTTC
abundance: NA
v_gene: TRBV6-5
j_gene: TRBJ2-5
d_gene: TRBD2

CDR3aa: CASRKPPYEQYF
CDR3nt: TGTGCCAGCAGGAAGCCCCCCTACGAGCAGTACTTC
abundance: NA
v_gene: TRBV6-6
j_gene: TRBJ2-7
d_gene: NA

CDR3aa: CASSEGRANEKLFF
CDR3nt: TGTGCCAGCAGTGAAGGGCGGGCTAATGAAAAACTGTTTTTT
abundance: NA
v_gene: TRBV2
j_gene: TRBJ1-4
d_gene: NA

CDR3aa: CASSFQVRNTEAFF
CDR3nt: TGTGCCAGCAGCTTTCAGGTGCGAAACACTGAAGCTTTCTTT
abundance: NA
v_gene: TRBV7-2
j_gene: TRBJ1-1
d_gene: NA

CDR3aa: CASSLSRGRRGYTF
CDR3nt: TGTGCCAGCAGTTTATCGAGGGGGCGCCGGGGCTACACCTTC
abundance: NA
v_gene: TRBV27
j_gene: TRBJ1-2
d_gene: TRBD1

CDR3aa: CASSFRLSGYTGELFF
CDR3nt: TGTGCCAGCAGCTTCAGACTAAGCGGCTACACCGGGGAGCTGTTTTTT
abundance: NA
v_gene: TRBV7-8
j_gene: TRBJ2-2
d_gene: NA

CDR3aa: CASSHGAGTGGFGYTF
CDR3nt: TGCGCCAGCAGCCATGGGGCCGGGACAGGGGGCTTTGGCTACACCTTC
abundance: NA
v_gene: TRBV4-3
j_gene: TRBJ1-2
d_gene: TRBD1

CDR3aa: CASRTGQRNTEAFF
CDR3nt: TGTGCCAGCAGGACGGGACAGAGGAACACTGAAGCTTTCTTT
abundance: NA
v_gene: TRBV6-6
j_gene: TRBJ1-1
d_gene: TRBD1

CDR3aa: CASTLEAGVQETQYF
CDR3nt: TGTGCCAGCACCCTGGAGGCGGGAGTACAAGAGACCCAGTACTTC
abundance: NA
v_gene: TRBV5-4
j_gene: TRBJ2-5
d_gene: TRBD2

CDR3aa: CASSQGQGAWNEQYF
CDR3nt: TGCGCCAGCAGCCAAGGTCAGGGGGCATGGAACGAGCAGTACTTC
abundance: NA
v_gene: TRBV4-1
j_gene: TRBJ2-7
d_gene: TRBD1

CDR3aa: CASRGVAGGRDEQFF
CDR3nt: TGTGCCAGCAGGGGGGTAGCGGGGGGTCGGGATGAGCAGTTCTTC
abundance: NA
v_gene: TRBV6-1
j_gene: TRBJ2-1
d_gene: TRBD2

CDR3aa: CAWSGLSYNEQFF
CDR3nt: TGTGCCTGGAGTGGACTATCCTACAATGAGCAGTTCTTC
abundance: once
v_gene: TRBV30
j_gene: TRBJ2-1
d_gene: NA

CDR3aa: CARGAGQWNTEAFF
CDR3nt: TGTGCCCGGGGGGCCGGACAATGGAACACTGAAGCTTTCTTT
abundance: once
v_gene: TRBV30
j_gene: TRBJ1-1
d_gene: NA

CDR3aa: CASSFSGGGEGYEQYF
CDR3nt: TGTGCCAGCAGCTTTAGCGGGGGGGGAGAGGGGTACGAGCAGTACTTC
abundance: NA
v_gene: TRBV7-8
j_gene: TRBJ2-7
d_gene: TRBD2

CDR3aa: CASSFGGRLAGEDTQYF
CDR3nt: TGCGCCAGCAGCTTCGGGGGCCGGCTAGCGGGGGAAGATACGCAGTATTTT
abundance: NA
v_gene: TRBV5-1
j_gene: TRBJ2-3
d_gene: TRBD2

CDR3aa: CASSTQYLSSAEAFF
CDR3nt: TGTGCCAGTAGTACCCAATACCTCTCTAGTGCTGAAGCTTTCTTT
abundance: NA
v_gene: TRBV19
j_gene: TRBJ1-1
d_gene: NA

CDR3aa: CATRTRQGDQPQHF
CDR3nt: TGTGCCACCAGAACCCGACAGGGTGATCAGCCCCAGCATTTT
abundance: NA
v_gene: TRBV6-1
j_gene: TRBJ1-5
d_gene: TRBD1

CDR3aa: CASSPETGGTQETQYF
CDR3nt: TGCGCCAGCAGCCCCGAGACAGGTGGTACCCAAGAGACCCAGTACTTC
abundance: NA
v_gene: TRBV4-1
j_gene: TRBJ2-5
d_gene: NA

CDR3aa: CASSHQRGLEGTYNEQFF
CDR3nt: TGCGCCAGCAGCCATCAGCGGGGACTAGAGGGAACCTACAATGAGCAGTTCTTC
abundance: NA
v_gene: TRBV4-1
j_gene: TRBJ2-1
d_gene: TRBD2

CDR3aa: CASSRQGREKLFF
CDR3nt: TGTGCCAGCAGCCGACAGGGCCGTGAAAAACTGTTTTTT
abundance: NA
v_gene: TRBV5-6
j_gene: TRBJ1-4
d_gene: TRBD1

CDR3aa: CASSQEMSSEQYF
CDR3nt: TGTGCCAGCAGCCAAGAAATGAGCTCCGAGCAGTACTTC
abundance: NA
v_gene: TRBV4-2
j_gene: TRBJ2-7
d_gene: NA

CDR3aa: CASSYSRTVSRYEQYF
CDR3nt: TGTGCCAGCAGTTACTCGAGGACAGTATCTCGCTACGAGCAGTACTTC
abundance: NA
v_gene: TRBV6-5
j_gene: TRBJ2-7
d_gene: NA

CDR3aa: CASTGISYEQYF
CDR3nt: TGTGCCAGCACAGGGATTTCCTACGAGCAGTACTTC
abundance: NA
v_gene: TRBV6-5
j_gene: TRBJ2-7
d_gene: NA

CDR3aa: CASSLNAGGGRTGYTF
CDR3nt: TGTGCCAGCAGCTTAAACGCTGGCGGGGGGAGAACAGGCTACACCTTC
abundance: NA
v_gene: TRBV7-3
j_gene: TRBJ1-2
d_gene: NA

CDR3aa: CASSHLGLASRQETQYF
CDR3nt: TGCGCCAGCAGCCACCTGGGACTAGCGAGCCGACAAGAGACCCAGTACTTC
abundance: NA
v_gene: TRBV4-1
j_gene: TRBJ2-5
d_gene: TRBD2

CDR3aa: CASSVDRGLGTEAFF
CDR3nt: TGTGCCAGCAGTGTTGACAGGGGGCTCGGCACTGAAGCTTTCTTT
abundance: once
v_gene: TRBV6-1
j_gene: TRBJ1-1
d_gene: TRBD1

CDR3aa: CASSLGWGDQPQHF
CDR3nt: TGTGCCAGCAGTTTGGGTTGGGGGGATCAGCCCCAGCATTTT
abundance: NA
v_gene: TRBV27
j_gene: TRBJ1-5
d_gene: NA

CDR3aa: CASSRTGKTEAFF
CDR3nt: TGTGCCAGCAGCAGGACAGGGAAGACTGAAGCTTTCTTT
abundance: NA
v_gene: TRBV6-1
j_gene: TRBJ1-1
d_gene: TRBD1

CDR3aa: CASSQASGSSYEQYF
CDR3nt: TGCGCCAGCAGCCAAGCTAGCGGGAGCTCCTACGAGCAGTACTTC
abundance: NA
v_gene: TRBV4-3
j_gene: TRBJ2-7
d_gene: TRBD2